Listed below are T cell receptor beta chains from one sample, sequenced in a study of identical twins. TCRdb independently ran MiXCR on the 5' RACE reads; one entry per CDR3 protein. This table has 650,000 to 750,000 distinct CDR3 sequences, 21% appearing once. The same sample was also used in a study of T cells expressing NK-cell markers.

Sequences were obtained from PBMCs. The origin of the receptors is a woman aged 18-29 years in good health. Both conserved end residues are part of each CDR3. The order of the fields is V gene, clone size, D gene, J gene, CDR3 DNA, CDR3 protein. D genes are given only for firm matches. Some rows mark clone size as missing; the rest say once, few, many or name a class of expanded clone.

V gene: TRBV3-1
clone size: -
D gene: -
J gene: TRBJ1-6
CDR3 DNA: TGTGCCAGTTCGGCGGGGCGCAATTCACCCCTCCACTTT
CDR3 protein: CASSAGRNSPLHF

V gene: TRBV7-9
clone size: few
D gene: -
J gene: TRBJ2-5
CDR3 DNA: TGTGCCAGCAGCTTCGGACATCACTCGGGAGAGACCCAGTACTTC
CDR3 protein: CASSFGHHSGETQYF

V gene: TRBV12-3/TRBV12-4
clone size: -
D gene: TRBD2
J gene: TRBJ2-7
CDR3 DNA: TGTGCCAGCAGTTTGAGGCGGGAGGCCTACGAGCAGTACTTC
CDR3 protein: CASSLRREAYEQYF

V gene: TRBV12-3/TRBV12-4
clone size: -
D gene: TRBD1
J gene: TRBJ2-2
CDR3 DNA: TGTGCCAGCATACCGGGACAGGGATTCACCGGGGAGCTGTTTTTT
CDR3 protein: CASIPGQGFTGELFF

V gene: TRBV6-2/TRBV6-3
clone size: -
D gene: TRBD1
J gene: TRBJ2-1
CDR3 DNA: TGTGCCAGCAGAGGGAGACAGGGGAGCTCCTACAATGAGCAGTTCTTC
CDR3 protein: CASRGRQGSSYNEQFF

V gene: TRBV4-2
clone size: many
D gene: TRBD1
J gene: TRBJ1-2
CDR3 DNA: TGTGCCAGCAGCCCAAGCCACCCGGGACAGGATGATAACTATGGCTACACCTTC
CDR3 protein: CASSPSHPGQDDNYGYTF

V gene: TRBV7-2
clone size: -
D gene: -
J gene: TRBJ2-6
CDR3 DNA: TGTGCCAGCAGCCTCATCCAGAGCTCTGGGGCCAACGTCCTGACTTTC
CDR3 protein: CASSLIQSSGANVLTF

V gene: TRBV5-6
clone size: few
D gene: -
J gene: TRBJ2-3
CDR3 DNA: TGTGCCAGCAGCTCTAAGGGCGGTAGCACAGATACGCAGTATTTT
CDR3 protein: CASSSKGGSTDTQYF

V gene: TRBV10-2
clone size: -
D gene: -
J gene: TRBJ2-7
CDR3 DNA: TGCGCCAGCAGTGAGACGGGCTTAAGCTCCTACGAGCAGTACTTC
CDR3 protein: CASSETGLSSYEQYF

V gene: TRBV20-1
clone size: -
D gene: -
J gene: TRBJ1-4
CDR3 DNA: TGCAGTGCTGGCCCAAACAGGGCTGATGAAAAACTGTTTTTT
CDR3 protein: CSAGPNRADEKLFF

V gene: TRBV5-1
clone size: -
D gene: -
J gene: TRBJ2-3
CDR3 DNA: TGCGCCAGCAGCTTGTATACAGATAGCACAGATACGCAGTATTTT
CDR3 protein: CASSLYTDSTDTQYF

V gene: TRBV20-1
clone size: once
D gene: TRBD2
J gene: TRBJ2-3
CDR3 DNA: TGCAGTGCTAGACCCTTCACTAGCGACGTTTGGTATTTT
CDR3 protein: CSARPFTSDVWYF

V gene: TRBV3-1
clone size: -
D gene: -
J gene: TRBJ2-2
CDR3 DNA: TGTGCCACCTGCAAAGATCTCACGGAGTCGAACACCGGGGAGCTGTTTTTT
CDR3 protein: CATCKDLTESNTGELFF

V gene: TRBV10-3
clone size: -
D gene: -
J gene: TRBJ1-2
CDR3 DNA: TGTGCCATCAGTGAGTCTCTCTACAGGCTCTTC
CDR3 protein: CAISESLYRLF

V gene: TRBV29-1
clone size: many
D gene: -
J gene: TRBJ2-3
CDR3 DNA: TGCAGCGTTGCTTCCGAACAGGCGCAGTATTTT
CDR3 protein: CSVASEQAQYF

V gene: TRBV20-1
clone size: few
D gene: -
J gene: TRBJ2-1
CDR3 DNA: TGCAGTGCTAGAGATGCGGCAGGGAGCTCCTACAATGAGCAGTTCTTC
CDR3 protein: CSARDAAGSSYNEQFF

V gene: TRBV12-3/TRBV12-4
clone size: few
D gene: TRBD1
J gene: TRBJ2-2
CDR3 DNA: TGTGCCAGCAGGGGGACAGGCGCCACCGGGGAGCTGTTTTTT
CDR3 protein: CASRGTGATGELFF

V gene: TRBV7-9
clone size: few
D gene: -
J gene: TRBJ2-7
CDR3 DNA: TGTGCCAGCAGCTTAGCGCATTACGAGCAGTACTTC
CDR3 protein: CASSLAHYEQYF

V gene: TRBV5-1
clone size: -
D gene: TRBD2
J gene: TRBJ2-7
CDR3 DNA: TGCGCCAGCAGCTTGACTAGCGGGAAAATCGAGCAGTACTTC
CDR3 protein: CASSLTSGKIEQYF